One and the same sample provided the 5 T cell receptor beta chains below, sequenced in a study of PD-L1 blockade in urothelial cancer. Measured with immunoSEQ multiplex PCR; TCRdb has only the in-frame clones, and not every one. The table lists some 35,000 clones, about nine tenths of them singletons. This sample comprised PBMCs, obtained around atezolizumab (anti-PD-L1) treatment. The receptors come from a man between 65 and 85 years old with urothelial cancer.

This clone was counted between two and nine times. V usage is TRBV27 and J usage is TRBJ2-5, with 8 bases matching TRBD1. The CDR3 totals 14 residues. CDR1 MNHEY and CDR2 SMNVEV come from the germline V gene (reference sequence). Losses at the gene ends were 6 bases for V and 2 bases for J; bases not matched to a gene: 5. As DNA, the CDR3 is TGTGCCAGCAGCCGGACAGGGTTTCAAGAGACCCAGTACTTC. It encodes CASSRTGFQETQYF.

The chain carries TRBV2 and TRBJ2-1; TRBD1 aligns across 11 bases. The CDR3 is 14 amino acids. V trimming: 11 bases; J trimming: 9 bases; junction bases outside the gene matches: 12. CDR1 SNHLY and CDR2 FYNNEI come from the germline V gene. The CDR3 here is CAEGGQGGMREQFF. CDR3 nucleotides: TGTGCCGAGGGGGGACAGGGGGGTATGCGTGAGCAGTTCTTC.

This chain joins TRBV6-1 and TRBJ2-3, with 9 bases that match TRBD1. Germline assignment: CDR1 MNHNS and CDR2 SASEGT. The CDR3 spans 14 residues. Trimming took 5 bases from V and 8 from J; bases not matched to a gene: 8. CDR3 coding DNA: TGTGCCAGCAGTACGGACAGGGGTGGGGGTACGCAGTATTTT. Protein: CASSTDRGGGTQYF.

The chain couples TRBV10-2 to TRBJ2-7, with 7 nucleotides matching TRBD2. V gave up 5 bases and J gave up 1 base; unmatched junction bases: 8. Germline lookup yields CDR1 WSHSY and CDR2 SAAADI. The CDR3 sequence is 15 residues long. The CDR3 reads CASSLRWEGSYEQYF. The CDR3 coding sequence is TGCGCCAGCAGTCTACGCTGGGAGGGTTCCTACGAGCAGTACTTC.

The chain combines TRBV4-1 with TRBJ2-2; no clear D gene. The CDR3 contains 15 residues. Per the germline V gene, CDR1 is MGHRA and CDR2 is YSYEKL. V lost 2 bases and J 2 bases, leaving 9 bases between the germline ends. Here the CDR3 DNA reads TGCGCCAGCAGCCAACCAGAATTTAACACCGGGGAGCTGTTTTTT. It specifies CASSQPEFNTGELFF.